This T cell receptor beta chain came from a study of T cells in Graves' hyperthyroidism and ophthalmopathy. A roughly 10 ml volume of fresh peripheral blood provided the PBMCs. The CDR3 is 15 residues long. Germline loops: CDR1 KGHSH, CDR2 LQKENI. V was clipped by 6 bases and J by 2 bases, with 15 bases between them. The investigators amplified TCR beta CDR3 regions from RNA transcripts. HTBI primers were the set used in a first-round RT-PCR of the TCR CDR3. In TCRdb, the multiplex PCR reads were re-called with MiXCR into one record per CDR3 protein. The table includes about 480,000 distinct CDR3 sequences, approximately 15% detected once.

The receptor's source is a woman younger than 35 with Graves' hyperthyroidism. V and J are TRBV18 and TRBJ2-3; the D gene is possibly TRBD1 (5 bases). Sequences were obtained from blood. CDR3 loop: CASSLRQTATDTQYF. CDR3 bases: TGTGCCAGCTCGCTCAGACAGACTGCCACAGATACGCAGTATTTT.